The entry that follows covers one T cell receptor beta chain sequence. In the original workflow: For nucleated cells, counts were estimated from reference gene primer amplification. The method was immunoSEQ multiplex PCR; TCRdb's version includes in-frame clones alone and lacks a portion of them. The V and J calls and clone size are taken from that table; D and trimming were inferred from the DNA. The repertoire holds 220,000 or so clones, with around 83% as singletons. Seattle researchers signed up patients amid active infection and tracked them longitudinally. This CDR3 contains 19 residues. Germline values: CDR1 MDHEN, CDR2 SYDVKM. The J segment lost 3 bases and the V segment lost 5 bases, leaving 11 bases of the junction unmatched. The sample originates from a study of blood T cell repertoires in COVID-19. The overall study: Collection of acute and convalescent COVID-19 samples took place in the United States, Italy and Spain. In each case, the material was cDNA or gDNA derived from T cells, B-cell-depleted T cells, or PBMCs.

The clonotype was recovered from a woman older than 75 with COVID-19, enrolled during active disease. Sequencing was carried out using peripheral blood. The V gene is TRBV28, the J gene TRBJ2-3; 16 nucleotides agree with TRBD2. CDR3 coding DNA: TGTGCCAGCAGTCGATGGGGGACTAGCGGGAGGGCTGGTACAGATACGCAGTATTTT. It yields the protein CASSRWGTSGRAGTDTQYF.